One sample yielded the 27 T cell receptor beta chains listed below, sequenced in a study of blood T cell repertoires in COVID-19. Generated by immunoSEQ multiplex PCR, the TCRdb table keeps only in-frame clones and is missing some. This sample carries under 150,000 clones, more than 75% of them seen once, and the ten largest clones take 1.5%. Sequenced: peripheral blood. All receptors derive from a human donor in a cohort sampled during active COVID-19.

This clone has only one observation. Other DNA sequences within the sample encode an identical CDR3. The DNA for the CDR3 is TGCAGCGCCGGGGGAAACGAGCAGTACTTC. Translated, it gives CSAGGNEQYF. V and J are TRBV29-1 and TRBJ2-7; weak D call: TRBD2 (6 bases). Germline V gene lookup returns CDR1 SQVTM and CDR2 ANQGSEA. Trimming took off 7 bases at V and 5 bases at J, with 9 bases between the two ends. The CDR3 is made up of 10 amino acids.

V is TRBV5-1 and J is TRBJ2-2, with 8 bases that match TRBD2. The V and J ends lost 4 bases and 0 bases, in that order; junction bases with no gene match: 8. Germline CDR1 is SGHRS and CDR2 is YFSETQ. The CDR3 is made up of 17 amino acids. The CDR3 spells CASSSIGLAPNTGELFF. CDR3 nucleotide sequence: TGCGCCAGCAGCAGTATTGGACTAGCCCCGAACACCGGGGAGCTGTTTTTT.

This chain connects TRBV5-1 to TRBJ2-6; 8 bases are shared with TRBD1. V lost 2 bases to trimming and J lost 3 bases; unmatched junction nucleotides: 10. The germline gives CDR1 SGHRS, CDR2 YFSETQ. This CDR3 comprises 18 residues. This CDR3 is CASSFTTGVGRGANVLTF. In DNA form, the CDR3 reads TGCGCCAGCAGCTTTACGACAGGGGTAGGTCGTGGGGCCAACGTCCTGACTTTC.

This chain connects TRBV9 to TRBJ2-5, with D unresolved. The germline CDR1 and CDR2 sequences are SGDLS and YYNGEE. The CDR3 runs to 15 residues. Trimming removed 0 bases at V and 1 base at J, with 10 bases between. The CDR3 nucleotides read TGTGCCAGCAGCGTAGATTTCCAGGCCCAAGAGACCCAGTACTTC. This sequence encodes CASSVDFQAQETQYF.

This rearrangement joins TRBV5-4 to TRBJ2-5; TRBD2 matches at 8 bases. Germline-derived CDR1 and CDR2 are SGHNT and YYREEE (reference sequence). Trimming took 3 bases from V and 2 from J; bases not matched to a gene: 9. This CDR3 comprises 16 residues. The CDR3 is CASSSIGRGAQETQYF. The CDR3 DNA is TGTGCCAGCAGCTCCATTGGGCGGGGGGCACAAGAGACCCAGTACTTC.

This chain links TRBV28 with TRBJ2-7; 10 bases fit TRBD1. The ends lost 6 bases at V and 3 bases at J; junction bases unmatched: 8. The CDR3 spans 15 residues. The V gene's germline CDR1 is MDHEN and CDR2 SYDVKM. Written as DNA, the CDR3 is TGTGCCAGCAGCCACCCCGGGACAGGGGACTACGAGCAGTACTTC. Translated: CASSHPGTGDYEQYF.

This clone showed up just a few times. The chain employs TRBV5-1 and TRBJ2-7, with 8 bases matching TRBD2. Germline V gene lookup returns CDR1 SGHRS and CDR2 YFSETQ. The CDR3 sequence is 14 residues long. Losses at the gene ends were 7 bases for V and 3 bases for J; bases not matched to a gene: 9. CDR3 DNA sequence: TGCGCCAGCGGACCCAGCGGGAGAAACTACGAGCAGTACTTC. It encodes CASGPSGRNYEQYF. The full variable domain, with the rest looked up from reference TRBV5-1 and TRBJ2-7, is KAGVTQTPRYLIKTRGQQVTLSCSPISGHRSVSWYQQTPGQGLQFLFEYFSETQRNKGNFPGRFSGRQFSNSRSEMNVSTLELGDSALYLCASGPSGRNYEQYFGPGTRLTVT.

The CDR3 is CASSPGTSGGETQYF. The CDR3 DNA reads as TGTGCCAGCAGCCCCGGGACTAGCGGGGGTGAGACCCAGTACTTC. The chain links TRBV11-3 to TRBJ2-5, with TRBD2 matching over 14 bases. Trimming took 5 bases from V and 5 from J; bases not matched to a gene: 4. Germline CDR1 SGHNT, CDR2 YENEEA. The CDR3 length is 15 residues.

The rearrangement uses TRBV2 and TRBJ1-6; D gene ambiguous. Germline CDR1 and CDR2: SNHLY and FYNNEI. Trimming took 6 bases from V and 8 from J, leaving 8 bases between them. This CDR3 comprises 12 residues. CDR3 loop: CASRPTDSPLHF. CDR3 in DNA: TGTGCCAGCAGGCCCACGGATTCACCCCTCCACTTT.

The chain couples TRBV4-1 to TRBJ2-1; the match to TRBD1 covers 8 bases. CDR3 length equals 15 residues. The J segment lost 8 bases and the V segment lost 5 bases, leaving 11 bases of the junction unmatched. CDR1 and CDR2 (germline): MGHRA, YSYEKL. The chain's CDR3 is CASSYRDRNGDEQFF. In nucleotides, the CDR3 is TGCGCCAGCAGCTACCGGGACAGGAATGGGGATGAGCAGTTCTTC.

The V call is TRBV4-1, the J call TRBJ2-1; D remains ambiguous. Trimming left V 0 bases short and J 8 bases short, with 8 bases between. The CDR3 loop spans 13 amino acids. Per germline, CDR1 MGHRA and CDR2 YSYEKL. For the CDR3, the DNA is TGCGCCAGCAGCCAAGATTTAAGCGATGAGCAGTTCTTC. Amino acid sequence: CASSQDLSDEQFF.

J is TRBJ2-5 and V is TRBV5-1; D is unclear. The V end was cut by 3 bases, the J end by 2 bases, with 8 bases between. The CDR3 has 13 residues. Germline CDR1 reads SGHRS; CDR2 reads YFSETQ. In nucleotides, the CDR3 is TGCGCCAGCAGCTCAGCGAAACAAGAGACCCAGTACTTC. Its protein product is CASSSAKQETQYF.

This chain joins TRBV5-1 and TRBJ1-4, with 8 bases lining up with TRBD1. V dropped 7 bases and J dropped 3; count of bases not matched to a gene: 5. The germline gives CDR1 SGHRS, CDR2 YFSETQ. This CDR3 contains 14 residues. CDR3 protein: CASRPTGANEKLFF. The CDR3 DNA reads as TGCGCCAGCCGACCGACAGGGGCTAATGAAAAACTGTTTTTT.

As regards this clone: Other DNA variants within this sample encode the same CDR3. The chain is built from TRBV3-1 (or the pseudogene TRBV3-2) and TRBJ2-1; 11 nucleotides align to TRBD2. The CDR3 spans 16 residues. With V trimmed by 4 bases and J by 4 bases, 6 bases remained unmatched. Germline CDR1 LGHDT, CDR2 YNNKEL (reference sequence). CDR3: CASSPRLAGKYNEQFF. The CDR3 DNA is TGTGCCAGCAGCCCGCGACTAGCGGGGAAGTACAATGAGCAGTTCTTC.

This rearrangement joins TRBV4-1 to TRBJ2-1; D possibly corresponds to TRBD2 (6 bases). The V end was cut by 2 bases, the J end by 5 bases, with 19 bases between. Germline V gene sequence: CDR1 MGHRA, CDR2 YSYEKL. CDR3 size: 17 residues. DNA of the CDR3: TGCGCCAGCAGCCAACCCTCTGGCGGGGTGATGAACAATGAGCAGTTCTTC. It translates to CASSQPSGGVMNNEQFF.

The chain couples TRBV3-1 (or the pseudogene TRBV3-2) to TRBJ2-7, with D possibly matching TRBD1 (6 bases). This CDR3 region has 14 residues. Trimming shortened V by 3 bases and J by 1 base, and 10 bases separated the two germline ends. Germline V lookup: CDR1 LGHDT, CDR2 YNNKEL (reference sequence). CDR3 loop: CASSHLDRSYEQYF. CDR3 DNA: TGTGCCAGCAGCCACCTGGACAGATCCTACGAGCAGTACTTC.

V gene TRBV28 combines with J gene TRBJ2-7; possibly TRBD1 for D (7 bases). V dropped 6 bases and J dropped 2 bases, with 20 bases sitting between them. CDR3 length equals 16 residues. From germline, CDR1 is MDHEN and CDR2 SYDVKM. This CDR3 reads CASRKRQGGRAYEQYF. The CDR3 bases are TGTGCCAGCAGAAAGCGGCAGGGGGGCCGAGCCTACGAGCAGTACTTC. Based on the CDR3 plus reference TRBV28 and TRBJ2-7, the full variable domain is DVKVTQSSRYLVKRTGEKVFLECVQDMDHENMFWYRQDPGLGLRLIYFSYDVKMKEKGDIPEGYSVSREKKERFSLILESASTNQTSMYLCASRKRQGGRAYEQYFGPGTRLTVT.

In its sample, this clone was seen a few times. The chain links TRBV4-1 to TRBJ2-3; 9 nucleotides match TRBD2. V gave up 3 bases and J gave up 4 bases; unmatched junction bases: 11. The length of the CDR3 is 17 residues. Germline values: CDR1 MGHRA, CDR2 YSYEKL. CDR3 in amino acids: CASSQNSGRGYADTQYF. CDR3 nucleotide sequence: TGCGCCAGCAGCCAGAATAGCGGGAGAGGGTATGCAGATACGCAGTATTTT.

V is TRBV3-1 (or the pseudogene TRBV3-2) and J is TRBJ2-7, with 11 positions matching TRBD2. CDR3 length: 17 residues. Germline CDR1 LGHDT, CDR2 YNNKEL (reference sequence). Trimming cost V 4 bases and J 0 bases; bases outside gene matches: 8. The CDR3 DNA is TGTGCCAGCAGCCCAACCTATAGCGGGAGGGCCTCCTACGAGCAGTACTTC. Translation gives CASSPTYSGRASYEQYF.

This chain joins TRBV29-1 and TRBJ2-1, with TRBD1 identical over 8 bases. The CDR3 runs 17 residues. The V gene end was trimmed by 2 bases and the J gene end by 4 bases; junction bases not matched to a gene: 13. Per the germline V gene, CDR1 is SQVTM and CDR2 is ANQGSEA. CDR3 region: CSVEIRGLAKIYNEQFF. CDR3 nucleotide sequence: TGCAGCGTTGAAATCAGGGGGCTAGCGAAGATATACAATGAGCAGTTCTTC.

The gene calls are TRBV18 and TRBJ2-5, with D possibly matching TRBD2 (5 bases). Trimming left V 3 bases short and J 5 bases short, with 10 bases between. Germline values: CDR1 KGHSH, CDR2 LQKENI. The length of the CDR3 is 13 residues. The CDR3 sequence is CASSPDSRETQYF. CDR3 in DNA: TGTGCCAGCTCACCGGACTCCCGTGAGACCCAGTACTTC. Variable domain in full (rest from reference TRBV18 and TRBJ2-5): NAGVMQNPRHLVRRRGQEARLRCSPMKGHSHVYWYRQLPEEGLKFMVYLQKENIIDESGMPKERFSAEFPKEGPSILRIQQVVRGDSAAYFCASSPDSRETQYFGPGTRLLVL.

This chain joins TRBV30 and TRBJ2-7; 9 positions agree with TRBD1. V was clipped by 0 bases and J by 4 bases; unmatched bases: 4. The CDR3 has 14 residues. Per germline, CDR1 GTSNPN and CDR2 SVGIG (reference sequence). The CDR3 DNA is TGTGCCTGGAGTGTGGGGACAGGGTTTTACGAGCAGTACTTC. It yields the protein CAWSVGTGFYEQYF.

The rearrangement joins TRBV13 to TRBJ2-5; 9 positions agree with TRBD1. The CDR3 sequence is 16 residues long. Germline V gives CDR1 PRHDT, CDR2 FYEKMQ (reference sequence). With 5 bases clipped from V and 4 bases from J, the junction kept 11 bases outside the gene matches. The CDR3 sequence is CASSTGGQGRGETQYF. As DNA, the CDR3 is TGTGCCAGCAGCACCGGAGGACAGGGGAGGGGAGAGACCCAGTACTTC.

The rearrangement joins TRBV4-1 to TRBJ1-6; D is uncertain. The CDR3 is made up of 17 amino acids. Germline CDR1 reads MGHRA; CDR2 reads YSYEKL. The ends were cut back, 1 base at V and 0 bases at J, with 10 bases in the middle. In nucleotides, the CDR3 is TGCGCCAGCAGCCAAGGGATAGGGAGCTCCTATAATTCACCCCTCCACTTT. Translating gives CASSQGIGSSYNSPLHF.

Remarks on this clone: The same CDR3 is also encoded by other DNA sequences in this sample. The V and J genes are TRBV27 and TRBJ2-7; TRBD2 matches at 10 bases. The CDR3 runs 15 residues. Looked up from germline, CDR1 is MNHEY and CDR2 is SMNVEV (reference sequence). The V and J ends lost 1 base and 3 bases, in that order; junction bases with no gene match: 3. The CDR3 region is CASSLFPSGSYEQYF. The DNA for the CDR3 is TGTGCCAGCAGTTTATTTCCTAGCGGGAGCTACGAGCAGTACTTC.

This clone was recorded many times. The V call is TRBV5-4, the J call TRBJ2-2; 7 bases fit TRBD1. V dropped 3 bases and J dropped 0; count of bases not matched to a gene: 11. Germline V lookup: CDR1 SGHNT, CDR2 YYREEE (reference sequence). The CDR3 spans 18 residues. CDR3 bases: TGTGCCAGCAGCTCCGGACAGGCGCGAGGTGCGAACACCGGGGAGCTGTTTTTT. Amino acids: CASSSGQARGANTGELFF.

The V call is TRBV5-6, the J call TRBJ2-5, with 7 positions matching TRBD2. In germline, CDR1 is SGHDT, CDR2 YYEEEE. With 1 base clipped from V and 2 bases from J, the junction kept 11 bases outside the gene matches. CDR3 length: 17 residues. The CDR3 DNA follows: TGTGCCAGCAGCTTGTCTTTCTGGCGCGGGGGACAAGAGACCCAGTACTTC. The encoded protein is CASSLSFWRGGQETQYF.